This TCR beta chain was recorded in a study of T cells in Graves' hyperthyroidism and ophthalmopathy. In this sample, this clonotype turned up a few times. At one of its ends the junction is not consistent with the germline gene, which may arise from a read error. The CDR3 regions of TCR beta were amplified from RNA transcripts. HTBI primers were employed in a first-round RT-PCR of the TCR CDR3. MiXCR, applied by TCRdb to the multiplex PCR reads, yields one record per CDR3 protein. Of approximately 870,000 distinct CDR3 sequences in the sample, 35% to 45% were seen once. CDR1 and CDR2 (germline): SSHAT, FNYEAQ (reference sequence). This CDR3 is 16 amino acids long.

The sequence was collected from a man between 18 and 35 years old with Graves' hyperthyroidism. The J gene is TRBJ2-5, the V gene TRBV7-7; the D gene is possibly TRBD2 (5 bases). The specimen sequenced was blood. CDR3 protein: CASSLVDLGDQETQYF. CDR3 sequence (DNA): TGTGCTAGCAGCTTAGTGGACCTCGGGGACCAAGAGACCCAGTACTTC.